This T cell receptor (beta chain) stems from a study of PD-1 blockade in mismatch repair-deficient tumors. Across the whole study: All were previously treated, progressing patients with 12 mismatch repair-deficient cancer types.

Concerning this clone itself: Its antigen remains unidentified.

TCRdb keeps only in-frame clones here, not all; method: immunoSEQ multiplex PCR. The sample comprises about 79,000 clones, roughly 80% of which are singletons, and approximately 5.1% rests with the top ten. Overall study findings and caveats: Tumor-resident clones, often absent from pretreatment blood, expanded after pembrolizumab and then contracted.

V gave up 2 bases and J gave up 6 bases; unmatched junction bases: 10. The CDR3 contains 15 residues. Per germline, CDR1 GTSNPN and CDR2 SVGIG (reference sequence). V usage is TRBV30 and J usage is TRBJ1-1; 9 positions match TRBD1. Sample: peripheral blood, taken 44 weeks after starting pembrolizumab. The receptor was isolated from an adult with mismatch repair-deficient cancer. In DNA, the CDR3 is TGTGCCTGGAGTAGGGCGACAGGGGGGTTTTCTGAAGCTTTCTTT. Translation gives CAWSRATGGFSEAFF.